This T cell receptor (beta chain) stems from a study of T cell changes during pregnancy in multiple sclerosis. TCRdb keeps only in-frame clones here, not all; method: immunoSEQ multiplex PCR. The table records 35,000 to 50,000 clones, about 90% of them present only once. CDR3 length: 13 amino acids. Germline V gene sequence: CDR1 GTSNPN, CDR2 SVGIG (reference sequence). Trimming took off 1 base at V and 5 bases at J, with 11 bases between the two ends. This clone has only a few counts. The chain joins TRBV30 to TRBJ1-1; D remains unclear. The receptor was derived from a female donor in good health, enrolled as a control in a pregnancy study. The sequenced sample was CD4+ T cells from peripheral blood mononuclear cells, obtained in the third trimester of pregnancy. CDR3 DNA sequence: TGTGCCTGGAGTGCTTCGGCGGGGACTGAAGCTTTCTTT. This gives the protein CAWSASAGTEAFF.